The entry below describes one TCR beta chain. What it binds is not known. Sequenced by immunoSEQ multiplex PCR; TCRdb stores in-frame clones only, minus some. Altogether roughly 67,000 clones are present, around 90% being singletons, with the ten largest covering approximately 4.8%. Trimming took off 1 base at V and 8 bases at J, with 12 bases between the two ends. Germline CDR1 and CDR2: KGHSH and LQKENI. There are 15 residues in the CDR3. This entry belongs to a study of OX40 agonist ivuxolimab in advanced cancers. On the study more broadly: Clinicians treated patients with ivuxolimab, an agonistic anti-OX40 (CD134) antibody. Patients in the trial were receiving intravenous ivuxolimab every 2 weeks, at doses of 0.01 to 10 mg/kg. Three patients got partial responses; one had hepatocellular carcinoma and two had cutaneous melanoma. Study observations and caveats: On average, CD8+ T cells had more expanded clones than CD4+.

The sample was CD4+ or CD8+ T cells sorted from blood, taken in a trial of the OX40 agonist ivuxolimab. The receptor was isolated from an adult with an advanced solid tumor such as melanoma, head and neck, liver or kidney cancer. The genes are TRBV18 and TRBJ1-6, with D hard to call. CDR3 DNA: TGTGCCAGCTCACCACGTACGGGCCAGGATTCACCCCTCCACTTT. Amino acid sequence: CASSPRTGQDSPLHF.